The sequence of this TCR beta chain was determined in a study of OX40 agonist ivuxolimab in advanced cancers. Study information: Patients were treated with intravenous ivuxolimab, dosed at 0.01 to 10 mg/kg and infused every 2 weeks. The diagnoses of dose-escalation patients were hepatocellular carcinoma, melanoma, renal cell or head and neck cancer. Findings and limits, study-wide: Expanded peripheral T cells had an undetermined antigen specificity. At 0.1 to 3.0 mg/kg and by week 6, clonal expansion occurred in CD4+ and CD8+ blood T cells.

Worth noting for this clone: Its specificity is unknown.

Sequenced by immunoSEQ multiplex PCR; TCRdb stores in-frame clones only, minus some. The sample comprises around 83,000 clones, roughly nine tenths of which are singletons, and over 2% rests with the top ten. J lost 2 bases, V lost 6 bases, and 2 bases had no gene match. Germline assignment: CDR1 MNHEY and CDR2 SVGAGI. The CDR3 consists of 13 residues. Sequenced material: CD4+ or CD8+ T cells sorted from blood, taken in a trial of the OX40 agonist ivuxolimab. The chain carries TRBV6-5 and TRBJ2-7, with 9 bases fitting TRBD2. This TCR was recovered from an adult with an advanced solid tumor such as melanoma, head and neck, liver or kidney cancer. This CDR3 reads CASRRTSAYEQYF. In DNA, the CDR3 is TGTGCCAGCAGGCGGACTAGCGCCTACGAGCAGTACTTC.